Shown below are 6 T cell receptor beta chains from a single sample sequenced in a study of blood T cell repertoires in COVID-19. Sequenced by immunoSEQ multiplex PCR; TCRdb stores in-frame clones only, minus some. The data contain tens of thousands of clones, 80% to 85% of them seen just once; the ten biggest clones take up about 45%. Sequences were obtained from peripheral blood. These receptors all come from a man older than 75 with acute or convalescent COVID-19.

The rearrangement uses TRBV29-1 and TRBJ2-2, with D tentatively TRBD1 (6 bases). CDR3 length equals 13 residues. Germline-derived CDR1 and CDR2 are SQVTM and ANQGSEA. V lost 7 bases, J lost 3 bases, and 12 bases lay in between. CDR3 in amino acids: CSGGTTDTGELFF. The CDR3 nucleotides are TGCAGCGGAGGGACAACTGACACCGGGGAGCTGTTTTTT.

The J gene is TRBJ2-7, the V gene TRBV28; D is perhaps TRBD2 (6 bases). Germline assignment: CDR1 MDHEN and CDR2 SYDVKM. This CDR3 has 16 amino acids. Between the trimmed V and J ends, which lost 2 bases and 3 bases, there was a span of 17 bases. CDR3 DNA sequence: TGTGCCAGCAGTTTACCCCTGGGTACTAGCAGCTACGAGCAGTACTTC. Its translation is CASSLPLGTSSYEQYF.

This chain uses TRBV2 with TRBJ2-7; 9 bases match TRBD1. CDR3 length equals 14 residues. Germline lookup yields CDR1 SNHLY and CDR2 FYNNEI. Unmatched junction bases numbered 4, after V lost 4 bases and J lost 3 bases. The CDR3 nucleotides read TGTGCCAGCAGTGTGGACAGGGGACTCTACGAGCAGTACTTC. Its protein is CASSVDRGLYEQYF. The complete variable domain, with remaining parts taken from reference TRBV2 and TRBJ2-7, reads EPEVTQTPSHQVTQMGQEVILRCVPISNHLYFYWYRQILGQKVEFLVSFYNNEISEKSEIFDDQFSVERPDGSNFTLKIRSTKLEDSAMYFCASSVDRGLYEQYFGPGTRLTVT.

This clone was seen more than once but under ten times. The V and J genes are TRBV7-8 and TRBJ1-6; 7 bases match TRBD1. CDR1 and CDR2 from the germline V gene are SGHVS and FQNEAQ. The junction had 7 bases not matched to a gene; V was cut back by 3 bases and J by 5 bases. The length of the CDR3 is 16 residues. CDR3 region: CASSFGPGGNNSPLHF. The CDR3 DNA reads TGTGCCAGCAGCTTTGGCCCAGGGGGGAATAATTCACCCCTCCACTTT.

This chain links TRBV28 with TRBJ2-7; 7 bases align to TRBD1. The length of the CDR3 is 14 residues. The J segment lost 2 bases and the V segment lost 3 bases, leaving 4 bases of the junction unmatched. Germline V lookup: CDR1 MDHEN, CDR2 SYDVKM. CDR3 sequence reads: CASSLLGQTYEQYF. In DNA, the CDR3 is TGTGCCAGCAGTTTGCTGGGACAGACCTACGAGCAGTACTTC.

V and J are TRBV7-2 and TRBJ2-7; 10 bases line up with TRBD1. The CDR3 is made up of 14 amino acids. Trimming removed 1 base from V and 6 bases from J; junction bases left unmatched: 3. CDR1 is SGHTA, CDR2 FQGNSA, per germline. CDR3 nucleotide sequence: TGTGCCAGCAGCTTAGTTTGGACAGGGGGCGAGCAGTACTTC. It encodes CASSLVWTGGEQYF.